What follows are 4 T cell receptor beta chains derived from one specimen sequenced in a study of cytomegalovirus exposure and HLA in healthy donors. TCRdb keeps only in-frame clones here, not all; method: immunoSEQ multiplex PCR. The sample consists of about 140,000 clones, roughly 90% of them appearing once. Sequenced sample: PBMCs. These receptors all stem from a man aged 18 to 29 in good health and CMV-seronegative.

The gene calls are TRBV7-8 and TRBJ2-5, with 8 bases matching TRBD2. CDR1 is SGHVS and CDR2 is FQNEAQ in the germline V gene. The V segment lost 1 base and the J segment 2 bases; nucleotides outside the gene matches: 18. This CDR3 is built from 20 residues. The CDR3 DNA follows: TGTGCCAGCAGCTTAGTCCTCTCAGGATTGCTAGCGGGTATACAAGAGACCCAGTACTTC. Translating gives CASSLVLSGLLAGIQETQYF.

This chain uses TRBV5-1 with TRBJ2-1, with 11 nucleotides matching TRBD2. The CDR3 is 12 amino acids. V gave up 4 bases and J gave up 15 bases; unmatched junction bases: 6. Germline assignment: CDR1 SGHRS and CDR2 YFSETQ. Written as DNA, the CDR3 is TGCGCCAGCAGCGGGACTAGCGGCGCCCCGTTCTTC. This sequence encodes CASSGTSGAPFF.

The V gene is TRBV15, the J gene TRBJ1-2; no clear D. V gave up 5 bases and J gave up 0 bases, with 22 bases separating them. Germline CDR1 reads LNHNV; CDR2 reads YYDKDF (reference sequence). The CDR3 has 18 amino acids. CDR3 amino acids: CATSPTRTELNPNYGYTF. CDR3 nucleotides: TGTGCCACCAGCCCTACACGTACGGAGCTGAATCCTAACTATGGCTACACCTTC.

This chain joins TRBV27 and TRBJ2-5; D possibly corresponds to TRBD1 (6 bases). The CDR3 runs 16 residues. Germline assignment: CDR1 MNHEY and CDR2 SMNVEV (reference sequence). The germline V and J ends were trimmed by 3 bases and 1 base, with 15 bases remaining between them. CDR3 nucleotide sequence: TGTGCCAGCAGTTTTTCCCCAGACAGGACCCAAGAGACCCAGTACTTC. This translates into CASSFSPDRTQETQYF.